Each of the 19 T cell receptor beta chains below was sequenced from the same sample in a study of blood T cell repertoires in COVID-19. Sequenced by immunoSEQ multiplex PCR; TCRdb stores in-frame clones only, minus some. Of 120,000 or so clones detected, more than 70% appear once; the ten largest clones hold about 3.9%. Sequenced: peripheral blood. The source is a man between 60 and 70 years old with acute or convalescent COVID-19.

CDR3 coding DNA: TGTGCCAGCAGTCTGACAGGCAATCAGCCCCAGCATTTT. Translated: CASSLTGNQPQHF. The chain is built from TRBV28 and TRBJ1-5; TRBD1 might be the D (5 bases). The V gene lost 5 bases and the J gene lost 2 bases, with 7 bases spanning the gap. The germline V gene encodes CDR1 MDHEN and CDR2 SYDVKM. This CDR3 contains 13 residues.

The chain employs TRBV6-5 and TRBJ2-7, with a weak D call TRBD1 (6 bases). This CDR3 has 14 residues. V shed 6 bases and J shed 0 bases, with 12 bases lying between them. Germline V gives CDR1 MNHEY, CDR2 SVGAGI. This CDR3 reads CASSRTEGSYEQYF. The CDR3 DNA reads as TGTGCCAGCAGCCGGACAGAAGGCTCCTACGAGCAGTACTTC.

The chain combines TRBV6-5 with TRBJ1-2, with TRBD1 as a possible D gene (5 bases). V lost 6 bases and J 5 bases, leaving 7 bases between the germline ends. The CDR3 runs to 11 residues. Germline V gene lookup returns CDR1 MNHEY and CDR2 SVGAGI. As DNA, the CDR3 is TGTGCCAGCAGACGGGGGTATGGCTACACCTTC. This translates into CASRRGYGYTF.

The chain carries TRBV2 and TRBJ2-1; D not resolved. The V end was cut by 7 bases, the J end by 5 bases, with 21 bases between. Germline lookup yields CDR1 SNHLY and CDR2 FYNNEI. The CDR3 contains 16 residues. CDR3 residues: CASTSTGSWVDNEQFF. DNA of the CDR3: TGTGCCAGCACCTCAACCGGGTCCTGGGTCGACAATGAGCAGTTCTTC.

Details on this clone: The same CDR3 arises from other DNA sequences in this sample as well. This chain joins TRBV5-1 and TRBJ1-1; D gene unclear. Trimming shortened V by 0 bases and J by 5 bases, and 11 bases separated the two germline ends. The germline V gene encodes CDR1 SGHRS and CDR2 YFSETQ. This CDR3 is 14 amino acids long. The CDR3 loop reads CASSLAGGRTEAFF. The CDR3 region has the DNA TGCGCCAGCAGCTTGGCCGGCGGGAGAACTGAAGCTTTCTTT.

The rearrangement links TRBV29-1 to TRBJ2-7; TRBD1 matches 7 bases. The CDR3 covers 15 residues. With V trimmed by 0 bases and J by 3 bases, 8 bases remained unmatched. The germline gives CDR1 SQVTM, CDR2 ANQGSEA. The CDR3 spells CSVEDRGGGIYEQYF. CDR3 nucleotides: TGCAGCGTTGAAGACCGAGGGGGCGGAATCTACGAGCAGTACTTC.

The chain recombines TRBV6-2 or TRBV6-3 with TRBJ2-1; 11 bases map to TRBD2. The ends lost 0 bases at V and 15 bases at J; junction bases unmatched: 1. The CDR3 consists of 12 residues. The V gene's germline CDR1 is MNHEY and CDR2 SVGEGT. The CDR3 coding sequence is TGTGCCAGCAGTTACTCTGGGACTAGCGGGTTCTTC. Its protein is CASSYSGTSGFF.

As DNA, the CDR3 is TGTGCCAGCAGTGCCGGGAGTTGGTACGAGCAGTACTTC. Translating gives CASSAGSWYEQYF. This chain links TRBV6-2 or TRBV6-3 with TRBJ2-7; D possibly corresponds to TRBD2 (6 bases). Germline values: CDR1 MNHEY, CDR2 SVGEGT. The germline V and J ends were trimmed by 5 bases and 4 bases, with 12 bases remaining between them. The CDR3 consists of 13 residues.

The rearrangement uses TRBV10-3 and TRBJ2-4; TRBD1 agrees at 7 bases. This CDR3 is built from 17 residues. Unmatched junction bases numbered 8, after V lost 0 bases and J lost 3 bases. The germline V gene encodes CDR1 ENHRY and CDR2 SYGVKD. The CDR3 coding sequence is TGTGCCATCAGTGAGTCAATGGCAGGGGGAGTCAAAAACATTCAGTACTTC. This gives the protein CAISESMAGGVKNIQYF.

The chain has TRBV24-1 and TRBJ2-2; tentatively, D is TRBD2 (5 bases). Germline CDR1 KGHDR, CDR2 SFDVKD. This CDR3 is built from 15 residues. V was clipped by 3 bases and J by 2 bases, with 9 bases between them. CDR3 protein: CATSDPSGNTGELFF. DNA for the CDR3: TGTGCCACCAGTGATCCAAGCGGAAACACCGGGGAGCTGTTTTTT.

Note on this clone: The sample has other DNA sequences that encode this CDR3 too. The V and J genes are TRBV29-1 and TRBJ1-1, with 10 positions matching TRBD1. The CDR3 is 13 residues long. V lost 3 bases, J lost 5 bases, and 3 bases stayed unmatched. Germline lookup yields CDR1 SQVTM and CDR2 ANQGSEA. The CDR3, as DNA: TGCAGCGTTGAGGGGACAGGGGCTACTGAAGCTTTCTTT. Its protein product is CSVEGTGATEAFF.

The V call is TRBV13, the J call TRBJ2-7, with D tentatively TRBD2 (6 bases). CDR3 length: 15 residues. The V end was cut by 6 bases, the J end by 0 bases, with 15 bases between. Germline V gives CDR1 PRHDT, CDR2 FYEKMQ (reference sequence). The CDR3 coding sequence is TGTGCCAGCAGTTTTGGAGGACTAAGCTCCTACGAGCAGTACTTC. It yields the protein CASSFGGLSSYEQYF.

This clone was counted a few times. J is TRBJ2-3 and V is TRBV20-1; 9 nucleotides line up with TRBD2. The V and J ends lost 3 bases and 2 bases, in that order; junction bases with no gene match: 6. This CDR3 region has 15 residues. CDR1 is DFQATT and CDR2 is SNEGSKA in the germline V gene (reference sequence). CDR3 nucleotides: TGCAGTGCTAGTACTAGCGGGTGGGCCACAGATACGCAGTATTTT. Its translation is CSASTSGWATDTQYF.

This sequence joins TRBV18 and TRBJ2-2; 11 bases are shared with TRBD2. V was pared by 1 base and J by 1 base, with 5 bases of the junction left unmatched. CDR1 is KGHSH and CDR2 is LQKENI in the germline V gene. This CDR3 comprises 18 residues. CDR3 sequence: CASSPQASGRWNTGELFF. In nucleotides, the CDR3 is TGTGCCAGCTCACCACAGGCTAGCGGGAGGTGGAACACCGGGGAGCTGTTTTTT.

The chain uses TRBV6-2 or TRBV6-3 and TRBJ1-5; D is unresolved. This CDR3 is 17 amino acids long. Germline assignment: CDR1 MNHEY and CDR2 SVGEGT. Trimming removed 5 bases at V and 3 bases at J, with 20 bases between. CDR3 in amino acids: CASSNPWGEFVNQPQHF. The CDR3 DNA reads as TGTGCCAGCAGTAACCCGTGGGGAGAATTTGTCAATCAGCCCCAGCATTTT.

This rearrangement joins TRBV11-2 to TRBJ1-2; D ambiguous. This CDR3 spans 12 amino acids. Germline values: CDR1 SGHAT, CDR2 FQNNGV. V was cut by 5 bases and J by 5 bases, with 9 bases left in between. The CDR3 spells CASSPDTYGYTF. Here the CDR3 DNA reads TGTGCCAGCAGCCCAGACACGTATGGCTACACCTTC. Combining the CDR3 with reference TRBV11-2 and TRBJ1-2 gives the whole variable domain EAGVAQSPRYKIIEKRQSVAFWCNPISGHATLYWYQQILGQGPKLLIQFQNNGVVDDSQLPKDRFSAERLKGVDSTLKIQPAKLEDSAVYLCASSPDTYGYTFGSGTRLTVV.

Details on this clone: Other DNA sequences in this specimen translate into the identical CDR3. The CDR3 coding sequence is TGTGCCAGCAGTTCCGGGACAGGGGGTAGACAGCCCCAGCATTTT. Encoded protein: CASSSGTGGRQPQHF. This chain joins TRBV28 and TRBJ1-5; 11 nucleotides align to TRBD1. With 4 bases clipped from V and 7 bases from J, the junction kept 6 bases outside the gene matches. From germline, CDR1 is MDHEN and CDR2 SYDVKM. The CDR3 consists of 15 residues.

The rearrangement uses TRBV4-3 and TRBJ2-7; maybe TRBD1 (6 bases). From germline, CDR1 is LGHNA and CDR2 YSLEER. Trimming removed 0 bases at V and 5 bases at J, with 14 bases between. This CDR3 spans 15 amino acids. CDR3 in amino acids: CASSQDGAGVDEQYF. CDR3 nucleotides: TGCGCCAGCAGCCAAGATGGCGCAGGGGTCGACGAGCAGTACTTC.

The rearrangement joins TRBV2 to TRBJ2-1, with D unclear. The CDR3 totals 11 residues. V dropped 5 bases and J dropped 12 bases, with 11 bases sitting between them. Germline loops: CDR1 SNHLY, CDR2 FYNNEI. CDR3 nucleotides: TGTGCCAGCAGTCAAGGGTTCGGGCAGTTCTTC. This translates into CASSQGFGQFF.